This TCR beta chain was sequenced during a study of T cell repertoires in cytomegalovirus infection. TCRdb fed the reads into MiXCR, producing one record per CDR3 protein. This sample has approximately 190,000 distinct CDR3 sequences, with roughly 28% found just once. Sequencing was done on a sample of PBMCs. The source of this sequence is a human donor in good health (CMV status not recorded). Some clones in this sample may be carry-over from other donors' samples.

This CDR3 is CSVWDRNLGQPQHF. The DNA of the CDR3 is TGCAGCGTCTGGGACCGAAATCTGGGTCAGCCCCAGCATTTT. The chain combines TRBV29-1 with TRBJ1-5; D perhaps matches TRBD1 (5 bases). Germline V gene lookup returns CDR1 SQVTM and CDR2 ANQGSEA. The CDR3 loop spans 14 amino acids. V shed 6 bases and J shed 6 bases, with 18 bases lying between them. Looking up the rest from reference TRBV29-1 and TRBJ1-5 gives the full variable domain: SAVISQKPSRDICQRGTSLTIQCQVDSQVTMMFWYRQQPGQSLTLIATANQGSEATYESGFVIDKFPISRPNLTFSTLTVSNMSPEDSSIYLCSVWDRNLGQPQHFGDGTRLSIL.